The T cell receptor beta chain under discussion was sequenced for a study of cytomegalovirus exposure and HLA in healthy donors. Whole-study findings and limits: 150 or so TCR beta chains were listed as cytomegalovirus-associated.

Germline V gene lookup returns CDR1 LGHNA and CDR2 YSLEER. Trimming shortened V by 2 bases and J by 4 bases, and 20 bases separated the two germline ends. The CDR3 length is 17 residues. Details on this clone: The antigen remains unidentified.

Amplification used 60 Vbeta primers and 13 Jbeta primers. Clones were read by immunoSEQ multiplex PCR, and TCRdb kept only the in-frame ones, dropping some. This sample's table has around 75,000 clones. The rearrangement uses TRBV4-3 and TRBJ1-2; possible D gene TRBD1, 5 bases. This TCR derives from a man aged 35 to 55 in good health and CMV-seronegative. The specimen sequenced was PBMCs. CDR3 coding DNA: TGCGCCAGCAGCCAAATGGGGGGTAGAGGACCCACCTATGGCTACACCTTC. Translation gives CASSQMGGRGPTYGYTF.